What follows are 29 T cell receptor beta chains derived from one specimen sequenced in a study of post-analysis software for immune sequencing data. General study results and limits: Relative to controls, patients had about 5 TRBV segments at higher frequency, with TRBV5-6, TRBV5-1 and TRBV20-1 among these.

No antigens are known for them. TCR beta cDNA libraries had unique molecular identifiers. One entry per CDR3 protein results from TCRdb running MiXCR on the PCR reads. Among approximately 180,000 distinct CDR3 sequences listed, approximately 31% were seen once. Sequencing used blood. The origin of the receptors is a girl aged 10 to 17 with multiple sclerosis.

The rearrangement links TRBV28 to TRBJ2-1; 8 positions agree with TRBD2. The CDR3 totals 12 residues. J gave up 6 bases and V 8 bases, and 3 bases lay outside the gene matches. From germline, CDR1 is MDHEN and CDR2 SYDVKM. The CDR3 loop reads CASGRGGNEQFF. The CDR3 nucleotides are TGTGCCAGCGGTCGGGGGGGCAATGAGCAGTTCTTC.

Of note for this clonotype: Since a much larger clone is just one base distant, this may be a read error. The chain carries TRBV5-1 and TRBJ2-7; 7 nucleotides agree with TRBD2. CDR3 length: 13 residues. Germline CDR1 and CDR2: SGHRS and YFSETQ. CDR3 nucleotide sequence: TGCACCAGCAGCTTGCCGGGAGGATACGAGCAGTACTTC. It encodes CTSSLPGGYEQYF.

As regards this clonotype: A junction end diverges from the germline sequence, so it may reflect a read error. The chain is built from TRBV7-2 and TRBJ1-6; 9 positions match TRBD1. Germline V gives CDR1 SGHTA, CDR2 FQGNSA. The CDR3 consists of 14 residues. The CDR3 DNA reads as TGTGTCAGCAGCTCGCCGGACAGGGGTTCACCCCTCCACTTT. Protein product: CVSSSPDRGSPLHF.

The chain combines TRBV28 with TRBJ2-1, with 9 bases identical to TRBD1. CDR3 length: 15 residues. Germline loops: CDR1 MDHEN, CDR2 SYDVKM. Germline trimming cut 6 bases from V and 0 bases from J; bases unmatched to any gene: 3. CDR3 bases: TGTGCCAGCAGCCCGACAGGGGGCTCCTACAATGAGCAGTTCTTC. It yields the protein CASSPTGGSYNEQFF.

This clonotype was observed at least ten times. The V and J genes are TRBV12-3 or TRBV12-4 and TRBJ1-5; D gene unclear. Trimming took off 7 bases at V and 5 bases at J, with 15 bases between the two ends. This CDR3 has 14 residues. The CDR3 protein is CASKRDPRYQPQHF. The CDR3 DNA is TGTGCCAGCAAACGAGACCCACGCTATCAGCCCCAGCATTTT.

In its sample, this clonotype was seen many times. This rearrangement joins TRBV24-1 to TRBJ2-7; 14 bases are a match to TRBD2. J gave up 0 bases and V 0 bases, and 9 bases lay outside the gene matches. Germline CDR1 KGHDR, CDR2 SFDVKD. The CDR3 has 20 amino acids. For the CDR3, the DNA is TGTGCCACCAGTGATTTGGAGCCGGGACTAGCGGGAGAACTCTCCTACGAGCAGTACTTC. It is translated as CATSDLEPGLAGELSYEQYF.

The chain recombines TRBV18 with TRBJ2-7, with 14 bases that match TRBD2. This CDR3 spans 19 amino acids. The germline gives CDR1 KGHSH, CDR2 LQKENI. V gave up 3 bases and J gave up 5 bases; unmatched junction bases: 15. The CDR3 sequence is CASSPPTSGRAFPSNEQYF. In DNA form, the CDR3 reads TGTGCCAGCTCACCTCCGACTAGCGGGAGGGCTTTCCCTTCGAACGAGCAGTACTTC.

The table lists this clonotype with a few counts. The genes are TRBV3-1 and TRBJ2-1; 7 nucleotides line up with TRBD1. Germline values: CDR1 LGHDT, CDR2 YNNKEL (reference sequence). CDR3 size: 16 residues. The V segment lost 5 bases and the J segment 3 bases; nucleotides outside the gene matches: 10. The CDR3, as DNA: TGTGCCAGCAGCTACCGCGGACAGGATCACTACAATGAGCAGTTCTTC. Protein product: CASSYRGQDHYNEQFF.

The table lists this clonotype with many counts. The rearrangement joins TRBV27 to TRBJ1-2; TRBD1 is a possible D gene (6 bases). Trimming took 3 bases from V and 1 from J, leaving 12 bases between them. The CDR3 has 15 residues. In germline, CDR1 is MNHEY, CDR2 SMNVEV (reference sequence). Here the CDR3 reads CASSFTGFFNYGYTF. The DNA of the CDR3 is TGTGCCAGCAGTTTTACAGGGTTCTTTAACTATGGCTACACCTTC.

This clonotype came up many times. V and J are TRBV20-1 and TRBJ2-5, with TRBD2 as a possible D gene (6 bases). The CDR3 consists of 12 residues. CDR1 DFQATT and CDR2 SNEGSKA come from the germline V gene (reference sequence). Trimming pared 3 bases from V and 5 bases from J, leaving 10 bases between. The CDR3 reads CSARTSGETQYF. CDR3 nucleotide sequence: TGCAGTGCTAGGACGAGCGGGGAGACCCAGTACTTC.

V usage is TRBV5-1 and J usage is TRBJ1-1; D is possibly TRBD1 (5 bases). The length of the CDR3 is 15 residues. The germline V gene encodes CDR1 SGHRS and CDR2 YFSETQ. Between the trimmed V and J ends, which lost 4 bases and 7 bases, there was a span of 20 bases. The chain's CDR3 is CASSPDATVGREAFF. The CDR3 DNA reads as TGCGCCAGCAGCCCCGACGCGACAGTTGGGCGTGAAGCTTTCTTT.

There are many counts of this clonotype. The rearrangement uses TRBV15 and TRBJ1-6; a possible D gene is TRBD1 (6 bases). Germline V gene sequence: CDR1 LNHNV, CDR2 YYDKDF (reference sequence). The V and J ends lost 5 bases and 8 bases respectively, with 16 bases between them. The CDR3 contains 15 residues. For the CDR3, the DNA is TGTGCCACCAGCCCACAGGGCGTAAGTGATTCACCCCTCCACTTT. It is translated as CATSPQGVSDSPLHF.

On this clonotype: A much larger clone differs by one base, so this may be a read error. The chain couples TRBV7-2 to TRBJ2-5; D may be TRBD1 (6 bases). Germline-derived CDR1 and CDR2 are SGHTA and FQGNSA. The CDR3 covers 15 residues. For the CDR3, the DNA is TGTGCCTGCAGCCCACTAATGCCCAGGGGAGAGACCCAGTACTTC. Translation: CACSPLMPRGETQYF.

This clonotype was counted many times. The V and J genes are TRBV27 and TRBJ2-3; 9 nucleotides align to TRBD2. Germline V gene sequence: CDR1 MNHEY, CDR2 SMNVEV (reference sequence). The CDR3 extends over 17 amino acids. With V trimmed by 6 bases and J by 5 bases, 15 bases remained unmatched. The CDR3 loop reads CASSPVTGGRARDTQYF. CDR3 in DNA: TGTGCCAGCAGCCCCGTAACGGGCGGGAGGGCCAGAGATACGCAGTATTTT.

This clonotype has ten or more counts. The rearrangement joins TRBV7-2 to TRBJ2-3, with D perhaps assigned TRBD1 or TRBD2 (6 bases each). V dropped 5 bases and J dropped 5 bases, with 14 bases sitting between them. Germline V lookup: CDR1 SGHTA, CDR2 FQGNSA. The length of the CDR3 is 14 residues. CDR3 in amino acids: CASSQGTAQDTQYF. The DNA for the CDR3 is TGTGCCAGCAGCCAGGGGACTGCTCAAGATACGCAGTATTTT.

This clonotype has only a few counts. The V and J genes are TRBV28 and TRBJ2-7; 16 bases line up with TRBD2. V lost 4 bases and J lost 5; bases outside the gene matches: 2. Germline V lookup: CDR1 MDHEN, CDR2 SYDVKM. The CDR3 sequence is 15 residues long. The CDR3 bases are TGTGCCAGCAGTTCGGGACTAGCGGGAGGGCACGAGCAGTACTTC. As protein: CASSSGLAGGHEQYF.

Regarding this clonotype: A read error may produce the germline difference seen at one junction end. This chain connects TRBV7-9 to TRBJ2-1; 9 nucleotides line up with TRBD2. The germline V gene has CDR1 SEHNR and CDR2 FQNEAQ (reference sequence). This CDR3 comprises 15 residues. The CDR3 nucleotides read TGTGCCAACAGCCCTAGCGGGACCCTTTCCAATGAGCAGTTCTTC. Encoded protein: CANSPSGTLSNEQFF.

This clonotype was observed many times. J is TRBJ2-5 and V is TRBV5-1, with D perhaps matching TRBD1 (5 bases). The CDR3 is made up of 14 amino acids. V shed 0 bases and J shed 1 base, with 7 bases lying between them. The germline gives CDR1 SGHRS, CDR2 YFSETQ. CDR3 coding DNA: TGCGCCAGCAGCTTGGGGGGCGGCCAAGAGACCCAGTACTTC. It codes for CASSLGGGQETQYF. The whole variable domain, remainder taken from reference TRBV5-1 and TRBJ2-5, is KAGVTQTPRYLIKTRGQQVTLSCSPISGHRSVSWYQQTPGQGLQFLFEYFSETQRNKGNFPGRFSGRQFSNSRSEMNVSTLELGDSALYLCASSLGGGQETQYFGPGTRLLVL.

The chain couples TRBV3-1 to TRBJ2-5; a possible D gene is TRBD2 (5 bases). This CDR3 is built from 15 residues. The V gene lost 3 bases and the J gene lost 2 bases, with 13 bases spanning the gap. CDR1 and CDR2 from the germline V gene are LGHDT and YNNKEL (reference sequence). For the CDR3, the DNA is TGTGCCAGCAGCCAGGATCCAGCGGCGCAAGAGACCCAGTACTTC. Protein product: CASSQDPAAQETQYF.

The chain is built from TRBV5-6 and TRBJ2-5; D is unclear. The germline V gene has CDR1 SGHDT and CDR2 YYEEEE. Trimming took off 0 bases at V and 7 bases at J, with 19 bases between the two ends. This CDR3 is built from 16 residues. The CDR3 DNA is TGTGCCAGCAGCTTGGAGGCCCGTCTCGTTTTAGGGACCCAGTACTTC. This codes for CASSLEARLVLGTQYF.

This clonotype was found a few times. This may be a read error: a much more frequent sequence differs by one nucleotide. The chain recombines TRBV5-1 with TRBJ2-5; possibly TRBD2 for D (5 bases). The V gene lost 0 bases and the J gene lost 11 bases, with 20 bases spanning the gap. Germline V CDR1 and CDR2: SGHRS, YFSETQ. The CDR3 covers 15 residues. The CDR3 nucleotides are TGCGCCAGCAGCTTGGACGAGGGCGCGTACAATGAGCAGTACTTC. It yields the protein CASSLDEGAYNEQYF.

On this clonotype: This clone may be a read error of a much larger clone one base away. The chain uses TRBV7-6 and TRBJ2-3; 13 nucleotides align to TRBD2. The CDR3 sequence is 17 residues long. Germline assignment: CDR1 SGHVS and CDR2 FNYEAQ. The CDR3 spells CAGSRTSGSSGTDTQYF. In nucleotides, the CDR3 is TGTGCCGGCAGCCGGACTAGCGGGAGTAGTGGCACAGATACGCAGTATTTT. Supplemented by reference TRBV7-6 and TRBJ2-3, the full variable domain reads GAGVSQSPRYKVTKRGQDVALRCDPISGHVSLYWYRQALGQGPEFLTYFNYEAQQDKSGLPNDRFSAERPEGSISTLTIQRTEQRDSAMYRCAGSRTSGSSGTDTQYFGPGTRLTVL.

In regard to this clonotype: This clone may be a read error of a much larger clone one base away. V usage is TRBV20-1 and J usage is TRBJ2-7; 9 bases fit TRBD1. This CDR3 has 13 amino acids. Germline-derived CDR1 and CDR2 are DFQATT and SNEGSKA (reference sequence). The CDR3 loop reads CGARDRAAYEQYF. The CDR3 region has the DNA TGCGGTGCGCGGGACAGGGCGGCGTACGAGCAGTACTTC.

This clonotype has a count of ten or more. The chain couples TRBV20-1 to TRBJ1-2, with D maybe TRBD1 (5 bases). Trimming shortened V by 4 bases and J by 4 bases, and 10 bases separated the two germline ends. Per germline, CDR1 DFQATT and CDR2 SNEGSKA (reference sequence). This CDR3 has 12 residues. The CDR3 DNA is TGCAGTGCTACGACAGCCACCTATGGCTACACCTTC. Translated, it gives CSATTATYGYTF.

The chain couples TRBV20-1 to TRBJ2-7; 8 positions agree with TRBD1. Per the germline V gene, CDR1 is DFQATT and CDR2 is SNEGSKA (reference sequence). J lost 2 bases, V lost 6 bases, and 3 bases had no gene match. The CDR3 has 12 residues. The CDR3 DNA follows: TGCAGTGCGAGGACAGGGCCCTACGAGCAGTACTTC. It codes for CSARTGPYEQYF.

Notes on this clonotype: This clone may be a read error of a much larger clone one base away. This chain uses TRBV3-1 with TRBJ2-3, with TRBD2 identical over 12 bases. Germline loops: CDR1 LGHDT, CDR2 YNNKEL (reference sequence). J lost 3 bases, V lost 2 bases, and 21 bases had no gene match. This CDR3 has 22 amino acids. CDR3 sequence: CASSQSHRGLAGRLYLTDTQYF. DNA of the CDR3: TGTGCCAGCAGCCAAAGCCACCGTGGACTAGCGGGACGGTTGTATCTTACAGATACGCAGTATTTT.

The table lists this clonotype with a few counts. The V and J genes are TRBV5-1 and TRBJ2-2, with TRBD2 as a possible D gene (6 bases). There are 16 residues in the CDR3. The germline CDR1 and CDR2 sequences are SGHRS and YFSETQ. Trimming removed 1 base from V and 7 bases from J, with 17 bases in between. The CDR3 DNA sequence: TGCGCCAGCAGCTTGTCGGAGGGGCCGGTTCTCGGGGAGCTGTTTTTT. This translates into CASSLSEGPVLGELFF.

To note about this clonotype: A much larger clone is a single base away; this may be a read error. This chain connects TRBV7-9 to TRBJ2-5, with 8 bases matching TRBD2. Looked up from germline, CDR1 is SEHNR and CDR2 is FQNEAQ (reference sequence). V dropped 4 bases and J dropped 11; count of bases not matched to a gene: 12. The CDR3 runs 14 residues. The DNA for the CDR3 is TGTGCCAGCAGCTATAGCGGGAAGGGCCATGAGCAGTACTTC. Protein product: CASSYSGKGHEQYF.

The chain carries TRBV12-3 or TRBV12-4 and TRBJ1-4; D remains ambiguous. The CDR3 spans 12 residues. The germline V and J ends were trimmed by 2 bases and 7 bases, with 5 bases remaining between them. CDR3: CASSLIGEKLFF. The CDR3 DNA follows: TGTGCCAGCAGTTTAATCGGTGAAAAACTGTTTTTT.